This TCR beta chain was profiled in a study of blood T cell repertoires in COVID-19. Turning to the study itself: The United States, Italy and Spain were the sources of the acute and convalescent COVID-19 samples. Sample material is recorded as cDNA or gDNA derived from T cells, B-cell-depleted T cells, or PBMCs.

In the original analysis: Scientists estimated how many nucleated cells there were by amplifying reference gene primers. TCRdb's table, derived via immunoSEQ multiplex PCR, lists solely in-frame clones and lacks some. The DNA was the basis for D and trimming; V, J and clone size are from that table. The table has roughly 150,000 clones, around 84% seen once. V lost 2 bases and J lost 5; bases outside the gene matches: 5. The CDR3 is 16 residues long. Germline CDR1 and CDR2: SGHAT and FQNNGV. The sequencing sample was made of peripheral blood. The TCR originated in a woman older than 75 with acute or convalescent COVID-19. This chain joins TRBV11-2 and TRBJ2-1, with 11 bases identical to TRBD2. The chain's CDR3 is CASSLLSSGGNNEQFF. CDR3 sequence (DNA): TGTGCCAGCAGCTTATTATCTAGCGGGGGGAACAATGAGCAGTTCTTC.